This TCR beta chain was recovered during a study of cytotoxic CD8 clonotypes in ibrutinib-treated CLL. Study information: On average, each sample had roughly 230,000 productive templates and about 89,000 productive rearrangements. Overall study findings and caveats: Treatment left the uncommon public clonotypes either contracted or stable in frequency.

The assay was immunoSEQ multiplex PCR, and TCRdb's table has in-frame clones only and misses some. This table holds over 75,000 clones, 60% to 80% found once. V lost 4 bases to trimming and J lost 7 bases, with 19 bases between them. Germline-derived CDR1 and CDR2 are LNHDA and SQIVND (reference sequence). CDR3 size: 16 residues. Only a few counts were recorded for this clone. Its antigen is unknown. Extraction of roughly 2 micrograms of genomic DNA from cryopreserved PBMCs supplied material for TCR beta libraries. This receptor was obtained from a human donor with chronic lymphocytic leukemia. The sample was PBMCs, taken after 12 months of ibrutinib treatment. The chain combines TRBV19 with TRBJ2-2; a possible D gene is TRBD2 (5 bases). CDR3 loop: CASSKDSLGVGGELFF. The DNA for the CDR3 is TGTGCCAGTAGTAAGGATAGTTTGGGAGTTGGCGGGGAGCTGTTTTTT.